This T cell receptor (beta chain) is drawn from a study of blood T cell repertoires in COVID-19. At the level of the study: Italy, Spain and the United States were the sources of the convalescent and acute COVID-19 samples.

Trimming took 8 bases from V and 0 from J, leaving 18 bases between them. The CDR3 length is 16 residues. CDR1 and CDR2 from the germline V gene are MNHEY and SMNVEV (reference sequence). Some clones are missing from TCRdb's copy, which holds only in-frame ones; the method was immunoSEQ multiplex PCR. The table lists roughly 30,000 clones, about two thirds of them singletons. This chain connects TRBV27 to TRBJ2-3; tentative D call: TRBD2 (5 bases). Source material: peripheral blood. The receptor was derived from a boy aged 2 to 10 with active or convalescent COVID-19. The CDR3 coding sequence is TGTGCCAGCGGCCAAAACCGGGGATACAGCACAGATACGCAGTATTTT. This encodes CASGQNRGYSTDTQYF.